These T cell receptor beta chains were read from a single sample in a study of early T cells in non-severe SARS-CoV-2 infection. MiXCR was run by TCRdb on the 5' RACE reads, yielding one entry per CDR3 protein. This table holds tens of thousands of distinct CDR3 sequences, roughly 11% found once. Input material: whole blood. The receptors come from an adult who was a healthcare worker with PCR-confirmed SARS-CoV-2 infection or an uninfected control (not recorded which). Both conserved end residues are trimmed from each CDR3. A D gene is named only where the DNA matches it firmly.

TRBJ1-3 | TRBV24-1 | 14 | NA | ATSDLTGHSGNTIY
TRBJ1-3 | TRBV10-3 | 12 | NA | AISAQISGNTIY
TRBJ1-2 | TRBV6-5 | 11 | NA | ASGNGAGEGYT
TRBJ2-5 | TRBV7-9 | 13 | NA | ASSIGGATQETQY
TRBJ2-3 | TRBV4-2 | 12 | TRBD2 | ASSRSRGADTQY
TRBJ1-1 | TRBV3-1 | 9 | NA | ASSRGTEVF
TRBJ1-2 | TRBV5-6 | 13 | TRBD1 | ASSLEGQAIYGYT
TRBJ2-2 | TRBV29-1 | 12 | TRBD1 | SAQGAPDTGELF
TRBJ1-5 | TRBV5-4 | 12 | NA | ASSLDWTNQPQH
TRBJ1-2 | TRBV6-1 | 12 | NA | ASEKELSNYGYT
TRBJ2-1 | TRBV6-5 | 13 | TRBD1 | ASSYDRGRRNEQF
TRBJ1-2 | TRBV27 | 13 | NA | ASSSTGKANYGYT
TRBJ1-4 | TRBV6-5 | 14 | NA | ASSYRTFAANEKLF
TRBJ2-3 | TRBV4-1 | 11 | NA | ASSRALLDTQY
TRBJ1-6 | TRBV7-9 | 15 | NA | ASSLSGSQGTDSPLH
TRBJ2-2 | TRBV5-1 | 12 | NA | ASSPRQSTGELF
TRBJ2-1 | TRBV11-2 | 12 | TRBD2 | ASSLAGGDNEQF
TRBJ2-5 | TRBV19 | 10 | NA | ASSNSKETQY
TRBJ1-2 | TRBV4-1 | 13 | NA | ASSQEKSGAYGYT
TRBJ1-4 | TRBV11-2 | 11 | NA | ASSSPGNEKLF
TRBJ1-2 | TRBV29-1 | 14 | NA | SVWGGGGTKNYGYT
TRBJ1-6 | TRBV5-4 | 13 | TRBD1 | ASSLRQGANSPLH
TRBJ2-2 | TRBV12-3/TRBV12-4 | 10 | NA | ASRERTGELF
TRBJ2-1 | TRBV12-5 | 13 | TRBD1 | ASGLTGGGLNEQF
TRBJ2-3 | TRBV12-3/TRBV12-4 | 12 | NA | ASSLPDPTDTQY
TRBJ2-5 | TRBV5-1 | 12 | NA | ASSLAGREETQY
TRBJ2-2 | TRBV7-9 | 11 | NA | ASSFVAAGELF
TRBJ2-1 | TRBV27 | 15 | TRBD2 | ASSTRLAGDRLDEQF
TRBJ2-7 | TRBV9 | 11 | NA | ASSVGVASEQY
TRBJ1-5 | TRBV4-2 | 13 | TRBD1 | ASSRYRDRGQPQH
TRBJ1-1 | TRBV2 | 11 | NA | ASSSDTNTEAF
TRBJ2-3 | TRBV7-2 | 15 | TRBD2 | AGSQGPSAGGTHTQY